A single sample gave rise to the 12 T cell receptor beta chains below, sequenced in a study of response to subunit inactivated influenza vaccine. In TCRdb, the RT-PCR reads were re-called with MiXCR into one record per CDR3 protein. The sample yields 550,000 to 800,000 distinct CDR3 sequences, around 14% seen once. The input for sequencing was PBMCs from blood, taken 14 days before vaccination. Every receptor here comes from a man aged 45-65 years who received an inactivated influenza vaccine.

This clonotype was counted between two and nine times. The chain couples TRBV11-2 to TRBJ1-6; 7 nucleotides line up with TRBD1. There are 15 residues in the CDR3. Germline V lookup: CDR1 SGHAT, CDR2 FQNNGV. J was trimmed by 8 bases and V by 0 bases; bases with no gene match: 4. For the CDR3, the DNA is TGTGCCAGCAGCTTAGACACAGGGGCTTATTCACCCCTCCACTTT. Translation gives CASSLDTGAYSPLHF.

This clonotype was picked up many times. V gene TRBV20-1 combines with J gene TRBJ1-5; TRBD1 matches at 11 bases. From germline, CDR1 is DFQATT and CDR2 SNEGSKA (reference sequence). This CDR3 comprises 18 residues. After removal of 4 bases from V and 2 bases from J, the junction contained 13 bases not matched to a gene. CDR3 nucleotides: TGCAGTGCTATATCCCGGGACAGGGGGATGAGGGGCAATCAGCCCCAGCATTTT. Encoded protein: CSAISRDRGMRGNQPQHF.

There are a few counts of this clonotype. The chain links TRBV9 to TRBJ2-2; D possibly corresponds to TRBD2 (6 bases). From germline, CDR1 is SGDLS and CDR2 YYNGEE. Trimming removed 0 bases at V and 7 bases at J, with 10 bases between. The length of the CDR3 is 14 residues. The CDR3 DNA sequence: TGTGCCAGCAGCGTAGTTCAAGCGGGCGGGGAGCTGTTTTTT. Its translation is CASSVVQAGGELFF.

The chain recombines TRBV10-3 with TRBJ1-4; 8 nucleotides match TRBD1. The junction had 7 bases not matched to a gene; V was cut back by 6 bases and J by 7 bases. The CDR3 runs to 14 residues. Germline CDR1 and CDR2: ENHRY and SYGVKD. CDR3 coding DNA: TGTGCCATCAGAGGACAGGGCGGAGGTGAAAAACTGTTTTTT. Protein product: CAIRGQGGGEKLFF.

This chain connects TRBV28 to TRBJ2-7; D unresolved. This CDR3 spans 14 amino acids. Germline-derived CDR1 and CDR2 are MDHEN and SYDVKM. V dropped 1 base and J dropped 2 bases, with 9 bases sitting between them. Written as DNA, the CDR3 is TGTGCCAGCAGTTTATTCGAACGGGCCTACGAGCAGTACTTC. The encoded protein is CASSLFERAYEQYF.

The rearrangement uses TRBV18 and TRBJ2-1, with a tentative D call TRBD2 (5 bases). Trimming removed 3 bases from V and 0 bases from J, with 9 bases in between. There are 15 residues in the CDR3. CDR1 and CDR2 (germline): KGHSH, LQKENI. The CDR3, as DNA: TGTGCCAGCTCACCGCCGGACTTCTCCTACAATGAGCAGTTCTTC. Translated: CASSPPDFSYNEQFF.

The V and J genes are TRBV5-1 and TRBJ2-5; the D call may be TRBD1 or TRBD2 (6 bases each). Trimming removed 6 bases from V and 5 bases from J, with 17 bases in between. CDR1 is SGHRS, CDR2 YFSETQ, per germline. The length of the CDR3 is 14 residues. The CDR3 loop reads CASMEGGWMETQYF. The CDR3 DNA sequence: TGCGCCAGCATGGAGGGGGGATGGATGGAGACCCAGTACTTC. The entire variable domain, with the rest obtained from reference TRBV5-1 and TRBJ2-5, is as follows: KAGVTQTPRYLIKTRGQQVTLSCSPISGHRSVSWYQQTPGQGLQFLFEYFSETQRNKGNFPGRFSGRQFSNSRSEMNVSTLELGDSALYLCASMEGGWMETQYFGPGTRLLVL.

This clonotype has a handful of counts. The chain joins TRBV15 to TRBJ2-2, with unresolved D. The CDR3 extends over 13 amino acids. CDR1 and CDR2 (germline): LNHNV, YYDKDF (reference sequence). V was clipped by 5 bases and J by 3 bases, with 7 bases between them. CDR3 protein: CATSYRYTGELFF. Here the CDR3 DNA reads TGTGCCACCAGCTATAGATACACCGGGGAGCTGTTTTTT.

This clonotype was picked up a small number of times. This chain joins TRBV12-3 or TRBV12-4 and TRBJ1-2; D is undetermined. Trimming shortened V by 3 bases and J by 8 bases, and 7 bases separated the two germline ends. The CDR3 is made up of 11 amino acids. The CDR3 nucleotides read TGTGCCAGCAGTTTCTCCGACGGCTACACCTTC. As protein: CASSFSDGYTF.

This clonotype has more than one count but fewer than ten. The V and J genes are TRBV7-8 and TRBJ2-5; 10 nucleotides align to TRBD2. Germline assignment: CDR1 SGHVS and CDR2 FQNEAQ. Trimming took 1 base from V and 4 from J; bases not matched to a gene: 6. The CDR3 spans 16 residues. CDR3 nucleotide sequence: TGTGCCAGCAGCTTAGACCTAGCGGGAGAGGCAGAGACCCAGTACTTC. It codes for CASSLDLAGEAETQYF.

This clonotype was recorded at least ten times. The chain employs TRBV11-2 and TRBJ2-2; 7 positions agree with TRBD1. The CDR3 runs 16 residues. V shed 5 bases, J shed 4 bases, and the junction held 10 bases outside the gene matches. From germline, CDR1 is SGHAT and CDR2 FQNNGV. In nucleotides, the CDR3 is TGTGCCAGCAGCGTCCGACAGGGAATGGGCACCGGGGAGCTGTTTTTT. Its translation is CASSVRQGMGTGELFF.

In this sample, this clonotype turned up a few times. The V gene is TRBV27, the J gene TRBJ2-1; 9 bases are a match to TRBD1. CDR3 length: 16 amino acids. The germline gives CDR1 MNHEY, CDR2 SMNVEV (reference sequence). V was clipped by 7 bases and J by 5 bases; unmatched bases: 12. CDR3 protein: CASTSLWGQGDNEQFF. CDR3 nucleotides: TGTGCCAGCACTTCCTTATGGGGACAGGGTGACAATGAGCAGTTCTTC.